These 20 T cell receptor beta chains came from one sample sequenced in a study of T-cell memory formation after mild COVID-19. TCRdb re-called the 5' RACE reads with MiXCR, one entry per CDR3 protein. The sample yields roughly 600,000 distinct CDR3 sequences, roughly 17% seen once. The sample consisted of PBMCs or a T cell subset sorted from them (not recorded which). The receptor set was obtained from an adult woman who had mild COVID-19 (a few samples of this study predate the infection). Cell type and time point are not known.

The genes are TRBV12-3 or TRBV12-4 and TRBJ2-2, with TRBD1 identical over 10 bases. V was clipped by 7 bases and J by 7 bases; unmatched bases: 6. The CDR3 has 14 residues. This CDR3 is CASTGTGVIGELFF. The CDR3 DNA sequence: TGTGCCAGCACCGGGACAGGGGTTATCGGGGAGCTGTTTTTT.

The chain is built from TRBV3-2 and TRBJ2-4; whether TRBD2, the table's D call, matches the DNA was not checked. TRBV3-2 is a pseudogene segment. The CDR3 runs to 15 residues. CDR3 sequence reads: CASSKRPSGEGIQYF. DNA of the CDR3: TGTGCCAGCAGCAAAAGGCCGTCCGGGGAGGGCATTCAGTACTTC.

There are a few counts of this clonotype. The rearrangement links TRBV7-2 to TRBJ2-1; D is unclear. V gave up 4 bases and J gave up 8 bases, with 21 bases separating them. CDR1 and CDR2 (germline): SGHTA, FQGNSA. The CDR3 is made up of 16 amino acids. CDR3 coding DNA: TGTGCCAGCAGCTCCCGATTTAGAGCCGCGGTCGATGAGCAGTTCTTC. Its protein is CASSSRFRAAVDEQFF.

This clonotype was detected only a few times. The genes are TRBV11-2 and TRBJ2-3, with TRBD2 identical over 9 bases. The CDR3 covers 16 residues. V gave up 6 bases and J gave up 2 bases; unmatched junction bases: 9. Germline V gives CDR1 SGHAT, CDR2 FQNNGV. Here the CDR3 DNA reads TGTGCCAGCAGACGAATAGCGGGGGCACTCACAGATACGCAGTATTTT. Translating gives CASRRIAGALTDTQYF. The full variable domain, with the rest looked up from reference TRBV11-2 and TRBJ2-3, is EAGVAQSPRYKIIEKRQSVAFWCNPISGHATLYWYQQILGQGPKLLIQFQNNGVVDDSQLPKDRFSAERLKGVDSTLKIQPAKLEDSAVYLCASRRIAGALTDTQYFGPGTRLTVL.

Worth noting for this clonotype: One base away lies a much larger clone, so this may be a sequencing read error. The J gene is TRBJ1-1, the V gene TRBV18, with no clear D. CDR1 KGHSH and CDR2 LQKENI come from the germline V gene. This CDR3 region has 13 residues. The CDR3 reads CASSPTLNTGAFF. CDR3 DNA: TGTGCCAGCTCACCTACCCTAAACACTGGAGCTTTCTTT.

This clonotype was seen repeatedly, ten times or more. V is TRBV12-3 or TRBV12-4 and J is TRBJ1-5; D possibly corresponds to TRBD1 (5 bases). V was pared by 2 bases and J by 1 base, with 9 bases between. The CDR3 runs to 15 residues. The DNA of the CDR3 is TGTGCCAGCAGTTTAAGTTGGGGCAGCAATCAGCCCCAGCATTTT. Amino acids: CASSLSWGSNQPQHF.

CDR3 nucleotide sequence: TGTGCCATCAGTGAACCGGCGGGGGGGCCCACCGGGGAGCTGTTTTTT. This encodes CAISEPAGGPTGELFF. The chain recombines TRBV10-3 with TRBJ2-2; the match to TRBD2 covers 9 bases. The CDR3 is 16 amino acids. V lost 3 bases, J lost 4 bases, and 6 bases stayed unmatched. CDR1 ENHRY and CDR2 SYGVKD come from the germline V gene.

This clonotype was detected only a few times. The chain is built from TRBV3-2 and TRBJ2-5; the table gives TRBD2 as D, unverified against the DNA. TRBV3-2 is shown as a pseudogene. CDR3 length: 22 amino acids. CDR3 sequence: CASSQDRRSEQYGLAGVETQYF. The CDR3 DNA is TGTGCCAGCAGCCAAGATCGTCGTTCGGAACAGTATGGACTAGCGGGAGTGGAGACCCAGTACTTC.

This sequence joins TRBV5-1 and TRBJ2-2, with 8 bases matching TRBD2. The CDR3 spans 14 residues. Germline CDR1 reads SGHRS; CDR2 reads YFSETQ. V trimming: 6 bases; J trimming: 4 bases; junction bases outside the gene matches: 5. CDR3 sequence: CASKKRESTGELFF. The CDR3 DNA is TGCGCCAGCAAAAAGCGGGAGTCCACCGGGGAGCTGTTTTTT.

This clonotype turned up a few times. The chain has TRBV25-1 and TRBJ2-1; unclear D gene. This CDR3 contains 14 residues. The germline V and J ends were trimmed by 1 base and 8 bases, with 12 bases remaining between them. The germline CDR1 and CDR2 sequences are MGHDK and SYGVNS. CDR3 loop: CASSEFSELDEQFF. The CDR3 DNA follows: TGTGCCAGCAGTGAATTTTCGGAACTCGATGAGCAGTTCTTC.

The rearrangement uses TRBV7-8 and TRBJ2-7, with 9 bases aligning to TRBD2. The CDR3 has 14 amino acids. Per the germline V gene, CDR1 is SGHVS and CDR2 is FQNEAQ. Trimming took 5 bases from V and 3 from J; bases not matched to a gene: 5. CDR3 nucleotide sequence: TGTGCCAGCAGCCTTAGCGGGGGACTCTACGAGCAGTACTTC. Residues: CASSLSGGLYEQYF.

The chain employs TRBV9 and TRBJ2-1; 9 bases agree with TRBD2. Unmatched junction bases numbered 7, after V lost 2 bases and J lost 4 bases. Looked up from germline, CDR1 is SGDLS and CDR2 is YYNGEE. The CDR3 runs 16 residues. CDR3 sequence (DNA): TGTGCCAGCAGCGTTGGAGCGGGGGGCCTATACAATGAGCAGTTCTTC. This translates into CASSVGAGGLYNEQFF.

V and J are TRBV20-1 and TRBJ2-3; either TRBD1 or TRBD2 may fit D (5 bases each). The ends were cut back, 1 base at V and 1 base at J, with 15 bases in the middle. Looked up from germline, CDR1 is DFQATT and CDR2 is SNEGSKA (reference sequence). The CDR3 spans 16 residues. CDR3 in DNA: TGCAGTGCTAGAGCAGGGCTAGTCGGGGGCACAGATACGCAGTATTTT. This translates into CSARAGLVGGTDTQYF.

This clonotype showed up just a few times. This chain connects TRBV6-5 to TRBJ2-6; TRBD1 aligns across 8 bases. CDR3 length equals 16 residues. V shed 5 bases and J 0 bases; nucleotides not matched to a gene: 3. Germline V gene data show CDR1 as MNHEY and CDR2 as SVGAGI. Here the CDR3 reads CASSRTGSSGANVLTF. CDR3 nucleotides: TGTGCCAGCAGTAGGACAGGGAGCTCTGGGGCCAACGTCCTGACTTTC.

This clonotype appeared a few times. This chain links TRBV30 with TRBJ2-2; tentative D call: TRBD2 (5 bases). V was shortened by 6 bases and J by 0 bases, with 11 bases between the two germline ends. This CDR3 contains 14 residues. Germline CDR1 and CDR2: GTSNPN and SVGIG (reference sequence). CDR3 nucleotide sequence: TGTGCCTGCTTCGGAGCGGCGAACACCGGGGAGCTGTTTTTT. It encodes CACFGAANTGELFF.

This clonotype appeared a few times. The chain carries TRBV5-6 and TRBJ2-3, with unresolved D. Germline-derived CDR1 and CDR2 are SGHDT and YYEEEE. This CDR3 contains 13 residues. V gave up 4 bases and J gave up 4 bases, with 10 bases separating them. The CDR3 DNA is TGTGCCAGCAGCACCATGCTGGCAGATACGCAGTATTTT. Its translation: CASSTMLADTQYF.

The chain is built from TRBV30 and TRBJ2-5, with D maybe TRBD1 (5 bases). V lost 3 bases and J 7 bases, leaving 12 bases between the germline ends. This CDR3 is built from 12 residues. The germline CDR1 and CDR2 sequences are GTSNPN and SVGIG (reference sequence). The CDR3 sequence: CAWSRAARTQYF. As DNA, the CDR3 is TGTGCCTGGAGCAGGGCAGCACGGACCCAGTACTTC.

This chain links TRBV19 with TRBJ2-3; perhaps TRBD2 as D (5 bases). The V end lost 6 bases, the J end lost 4 bases, and 11 bases lay between the germline ends. This CDR3 contains 13 residues. Germline V lookup: CDR1 LNHDA, CDR2 SQIVND (reference sequence). The CDR3: CASRGSLPDTQYF. The CDR3 DNA reads TGTGCCAGTAGGGGGAGTCTCCCAGATACGCAGTATTTT.

This clonotype was seen more than once but under ten times. The CDR3 spells CASFEPRQKLFF. CDR3 DNA sequence: TGTGCCAGCTTCGAGCCGCGGCAAAAACTGTTTTTT. The chain combines TRBV6-2 or TRBV6-3 with TRBJ1-4; D ambiguous. Germline V gene sequence: CDR1 MNHEY, CDR2 SVGEGT. V was cut by 8 bases and J by 9 bases, with 13 bases left in between. The CDR3 has 12 residues.

This clonotype was seen a few times. The genes are TRBV9 and TRBJ2-3; 10 bases match TRBD2. Trimming took 4 bases from V and 7 from J; bases not matched to a gene: 9. There are 15 residues in the CDR3. Germline-derived CDR1 and CDR2 are SGDLS and YYNGEE. The CDR3 sequence is CASSTAGTSANTQYF. CDR3 coding DNA: TGTGCCAGCAGCACCGCCGGGACTAGCGCCAATACGCAGTATTTT.